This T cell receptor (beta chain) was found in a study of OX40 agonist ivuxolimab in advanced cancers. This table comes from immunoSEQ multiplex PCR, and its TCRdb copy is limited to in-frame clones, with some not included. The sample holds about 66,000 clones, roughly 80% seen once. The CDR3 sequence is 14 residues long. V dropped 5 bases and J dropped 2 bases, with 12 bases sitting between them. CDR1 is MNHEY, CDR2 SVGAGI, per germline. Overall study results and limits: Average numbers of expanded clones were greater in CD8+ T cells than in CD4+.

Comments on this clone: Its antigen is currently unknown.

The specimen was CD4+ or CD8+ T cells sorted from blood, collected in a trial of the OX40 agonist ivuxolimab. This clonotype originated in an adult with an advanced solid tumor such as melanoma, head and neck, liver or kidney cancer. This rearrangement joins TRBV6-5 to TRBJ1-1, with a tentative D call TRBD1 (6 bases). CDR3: CASSTRGPNTEAFF. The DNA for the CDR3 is TGTGCCAGCAGTACACGGGGGCCCAACACTGAAGCTTTCTTT.